This section outlines one T cell receptor (beta chain) sequence together with its context. The sample originates from a study of blood T cell repertoires in COVID-19. The overall study: Sources were T cells, B-cell-depleted T cells, or PBMCs; the material itself was cDNA or gDNA.

V was cut by 3 bases and J by 3 bases, with 12 bases left in between. CDR1 is SGDLS and CDR2 is YYNGEE in the germline V gene. The CDR3 is 15 amino acids. In the authors' workflow: For nucleated cells, counts were estimated from reference gene primer amplification. Using immunoSEQ multiplex PCR, the repertoire was profiled, and TCRdb retains in-frame clones only, with some absent. The DNA was the basis for D and trimming; V, J and clone size are from that table. Of some 150,000 clones listed, 87% were seen once; the top ten hold over 35%. The gene calls are TRBV9 and TRBJ2-2, with D perhaps TRBD2 (6 bases). The TCR sequence derives from a man aged 45-65 years who had recovered from COVID-19. Sequencing was performed on peripheral blood. CDR3 residues: CASSAAGRDTGELFF. CDR3 nucleotides: TGTGCCAGCAGCGCGGCGGGACGGGACACCGGGGAGCTGTTTTTT.